The clone carrying this T cell receptor beta chain came up a few times. No antigen is known for it. This table comes from immunoSEQ multiplex PCR, and its TCRdb copy is limited to in-frame clones, with some not included. Altogether approximately 70,000 clones are present, roughly three quarters being singletons, with the ten largest covering around 5%. The sort gate was single viable CD3+CD4+CD8-CD45RO+ cells for memory CD4+ T cells. Total CD4+ T cells were enriched by CD4 positive selection. The length of the CDR3 is 14 residues. The V and J ends lost 5 bases and 4 bases, in that order; junction bases with no gene match: 3. Per germline, CDR1 SGHNT and CDR2 YENEEA. These data are taken from a study of memory CD4+ T cells and cytomegalovirus serostatus. Study-wide context: This sample comes from healthy Belgian adults, fewer than ten CMV seropositive, 24 seronegative.

The study's findings and limits: About 40% of the roughly 160 known CMV-associated TCRbeta sequences appeared in CD4+ memory. A US-trained random forest predicted CMV serostatus with median AUC about 0.92.

The TCR was taken from an adult in good health and CMV-seropositive. Material for sequencing was memory CD4+ T cells from blood. This chain uses TRBV11-3 with TRBJ1-1; 11 bases fit TRBD1. CDR3 nucleotide sequence: TGTGCCAGCAGCCGGGGACAGGGGGGCACTGAAGCTTTCTTT. The encoded protein is CASSRGQGGTEAFF.